This T cell receptor (beta chain) came from a study of T cells in Graves' hyperthyroidism and ophthalmopathy. Study background: Peripheral blood collection took place at initial diagnosis, before any treatment.

RNA transcripts were the template for amplifying TCR beta CDR3 regions. HTBI primers drove first-round RT-PCR of the TCR CDR3. TCRdb re-analysed the multiplex PCR reads in MiXCR, keeping a single row per CDR3 protein. The table shows fewer than 450,000 distinct CDR3 sequences, with about 18% occurring only once. Not enrolled were patients with uncontrolled infection, other autoimmune disease, pregnancy or lactation. With respect to this clonotype: Antigen specificity is unknown. A much larger clone lies a single base off, so this may be a read error.

The CDR3 sequence is 16 residues long. CDR1 MGHRA and CDR2 YSYEKL come from the germline V gene. Study results and limitations: The model's output predicted ophthalmopathy at a median of about 5.9 months prior to onset.

The sample comprised blood. The receptor's source is a woman aged 30 to 39 with Graves' hyperthyroidism that later progressed to Graves' ophthalmopathy. J is TRBJ2-7 and V is TRBV4-1; TRBD1 matches at 11 bases. CDR3 nucleotide sequence: TGCGTCAGCAGCCAAGATGGGGGACAGGGGGCCTACGAGCAGTACTTC. It yields the protein CVSSQDGGQGAYEQYF.